A selection of T cell receptor beta chains follows, all from one sample in a study of T cells in Graves' hyperthyroidism and ophthalmopathy. TCRdb reprocessed the multiplex PCR reads with MiXCR, giving one entry per CDR3 protein. The repertoire holds 250,000 to 400,000 distinct CDR3 sequences, with approximately 13% as singletons. Specimen: blood. The receptors were sampled from a woman aged 40 to 55 with Graves' ophthalmopathy. Each CDR3 is given without its conserved first and last residue. Size values are once, few and many counts, or a class for expanded clones, and some rows have none.

v_call: TRBV20-1; clone_size: few; cdr3_aa: SARVDVGAEKLF
v_call: TRBV20-1; clone_size: few; cdr3_aa: SANHGIIKETQY
v_call: TRBV5-1; clone_size: few; cdr3_aa: ASRLSNRAYEQY
v_call: TRBV7-2; clone_size: many; cdr3_aa: ASSRNSGGVLNEQF
v_call: TRBV28; clone_size: many; cdr3_aa: ASSFGLEGYT
v_call: TRBV27; clone_size: NA; cdr3_aa: ASSLQEGVYEQY
v_call: TRBV5-5; clone_size: few; cdr3_aa: ASSQARDRGSPLH
v_call: TRBV20-1; clone_size: few; cdr3_aa: SARGFYGDRTIRDMQH
v_call: TRBV20-1; clone_size: many; cdr3_aa: SAQGGRDNEQF
v_call: TRBV11-3; clone_size: many; cdr3_aa: ASGRYTGELF
v_call: TRBV15; clone_size: NA; cdr3_aa: ATSLRDSSYEQY
v_call: TRBV4-1; clone_size: NA; cdr3_aa: ASSQAAGGIDTQY
v_call: TRBV19; clone_size: few; cdr3_aa: ASSTRNSPLH
v_call: TRBV3-1; clone_size: many; cdr3_aa: ASGRDSRFGYT
v_call: TRBV6-1; clone_size: many; cdr3_aa: ASSEQRSSTDTQY
v_call: TRBV27; clone_size: NA; cdr3_aa: ASSLGGGGVGREKLF
v_call: TRBV4-1; clone_size: NA; cdr3_aa: ASSQDPTSFNEQF
v_call: TRBV20-1; clone_size: few; cdr3_aa: SASRLVASSYEQY
v_call: TRBV29-1; clone_size: many; cdr3_aa: SVTDGTDTQY
v_call: TRBV2; clone_size: few; cdr3_aa: VSREYTGEVALH
v_call: TRBV2; clone_size: many; cdr3_aa: ASSEARRNTGELF
v_call: TRBV6-5; clone_size: NA; cdr3_aa: AGSYSVQTGRGEQF
v_call: TRBV11-3; clone_size: many; cdr3_aa: ASSLVRGSTDTQY
v_call: TRBV10-3; clone_size: NA; cdr3_aa: AISADRRSLNTEAF
v_call: TRBV7-9; clone_size: few; cdr3_aa: ASSSPGDSLFDGYT
v_call: TRBV7-8; clone_size: many; cdr3_aa: ASSLYRGIREFSSYNEQF
v_call: TRBV11-2; clone_size: few; cdr3_aa: ASSSGRGGGSSYEQY
v_call: TRBV28; clone_size: many; cdr3_aa: ASSWGALSSNQPQH
v_call: TRBV9; clone_size: many; cdr3_aa: ASSQDRDREYNEQF
v_call: TRBV4-2; clone_size: few; cdr3_aa: ASSQDQSGGDYNEQF
v_call: TRBV24-1; clone_size: many; cdr3_aa: ATSGQAGLSSYNEQF
v_call: TRBV2; clone_size: many; cdr3_aa: ASKLAGEGTGELF
v_call: TRBV5-6; clone_size: few; cdr3_aa: ASSTITGVYGYT
v_call: TRBV10-3; clone_size: NA; cdr3_aa: AISDRGGSSSYEQY
v_call: TRBV28; clone_size: few; cdr3_aa: ASSLIGVGQGAGELF
v_call: TRBV2; clone_size: NA; cdr3_aa: ASSEVGAVQETQY
v_call: TRBV7-8; clone_size: many; cdr3_aa: ASSTNRGHNQPQH
v_call: TRBV6-1; clone_size: many; cdr3_aa: ASKSGLGRETQY
v_call: TRBV20-1; clone_size: many; cdr3_aa: SARPVRDRGPYGYT
v_call: TRBV6-1; clone_size: few; cdr3_aa: ASSRAGQQGGYNSPLH
v_call: TRBV20-1; clone_size: many; cdr3_aa: SAGRNRGWTYEQY
v_call: TRBV20-1; clone_size: many; cdr3_aa: SARKPGTGIANYGYT
v_call: TRBV20-1; clone_size: many; cdr3_aa: SASRGLSSYNEQF
v_call: TRBV14; clone_size: NA; cdr3_aa: ASSLSFSGGTQY
v_call: TRBV12-5; clone_size: many; cdr3_aa: ASGSPLQEAF
v_call: TRBV11-2; clone_size: many; cdr3_aa: ASSLAGVGEQF
v_call: TRBV6-2/TRBV6-3; clone_size: NA; cdr3_aa: ASSPATPKGTGELF
v_call: TRBV11-2; clone_size: NA; cdr3_aa: ASSVLAGADTQY
v_call: TRBV28; clone_size: once; cdr3_aa: ASITQGGQPQH
v_call: TRBV20-1; clone_size: few; cdr3_aa: SARGRGLGEQY